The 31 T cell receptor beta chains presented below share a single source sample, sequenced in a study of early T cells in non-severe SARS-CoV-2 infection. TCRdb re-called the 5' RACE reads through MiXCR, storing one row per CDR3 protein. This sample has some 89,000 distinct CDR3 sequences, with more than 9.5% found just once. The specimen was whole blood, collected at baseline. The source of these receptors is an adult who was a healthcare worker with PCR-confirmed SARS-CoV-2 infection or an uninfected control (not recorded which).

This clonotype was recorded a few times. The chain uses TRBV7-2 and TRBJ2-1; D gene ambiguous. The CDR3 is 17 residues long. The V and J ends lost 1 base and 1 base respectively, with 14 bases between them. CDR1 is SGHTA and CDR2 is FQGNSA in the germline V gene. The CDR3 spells CASSLVRLKWSYNEQFF. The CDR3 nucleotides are TGTGCCAGCAGCTTAGTAAGGCTAAAATGGTCCTACAATGAGCAGTTCTTC.

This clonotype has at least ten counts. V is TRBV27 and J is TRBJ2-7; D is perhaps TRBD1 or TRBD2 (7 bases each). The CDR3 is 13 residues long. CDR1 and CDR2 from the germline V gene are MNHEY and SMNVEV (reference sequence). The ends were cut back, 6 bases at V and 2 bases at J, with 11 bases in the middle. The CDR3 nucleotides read TGTGCCAGCAGGCAGGGGGGGACCTACGAGCAGTACTTC. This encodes CASRQGGTYEQYF.

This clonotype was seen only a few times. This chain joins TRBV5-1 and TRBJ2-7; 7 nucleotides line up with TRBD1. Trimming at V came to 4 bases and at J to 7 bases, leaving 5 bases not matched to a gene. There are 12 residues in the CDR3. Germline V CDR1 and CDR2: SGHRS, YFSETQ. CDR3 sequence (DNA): TGCGCCAGCAGCGAGGACAGGCGGGAGCAGTACTTC. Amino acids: CASSEDRREQYF.

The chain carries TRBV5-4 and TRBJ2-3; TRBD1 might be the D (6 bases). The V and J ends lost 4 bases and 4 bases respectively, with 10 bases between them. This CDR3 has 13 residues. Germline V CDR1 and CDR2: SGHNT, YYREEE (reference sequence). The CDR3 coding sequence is TGTGCCAGCAGCATAGGGACATCAGATACGCAGTATTTT. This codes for CASSIGTSDTQYF.

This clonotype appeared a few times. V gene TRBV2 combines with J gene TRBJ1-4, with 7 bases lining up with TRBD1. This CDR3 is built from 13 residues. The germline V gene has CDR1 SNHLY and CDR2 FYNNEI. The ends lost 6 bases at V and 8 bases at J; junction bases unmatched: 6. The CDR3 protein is CASSGDRREKLFF. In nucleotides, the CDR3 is TGTGCCAGCAGCGGGGACAGACGAGAAAAACTGTTTTTT.

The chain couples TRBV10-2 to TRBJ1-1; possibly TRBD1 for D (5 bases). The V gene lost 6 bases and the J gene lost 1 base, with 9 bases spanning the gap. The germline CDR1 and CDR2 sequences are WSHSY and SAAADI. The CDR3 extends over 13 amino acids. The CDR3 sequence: CASREQENTEAFF. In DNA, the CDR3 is TGCGCCAGCAGAGAACAGGAGAACACTGAAGCTTTCTTT.

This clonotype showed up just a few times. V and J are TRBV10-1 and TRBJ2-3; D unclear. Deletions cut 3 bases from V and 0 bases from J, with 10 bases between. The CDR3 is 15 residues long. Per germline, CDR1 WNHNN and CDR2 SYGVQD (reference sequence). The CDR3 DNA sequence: TGCGCCAGCAGTGAATTATTCGATAGCACAGATACGCAGTATTTT. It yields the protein CASSELFDSTDTQYF.

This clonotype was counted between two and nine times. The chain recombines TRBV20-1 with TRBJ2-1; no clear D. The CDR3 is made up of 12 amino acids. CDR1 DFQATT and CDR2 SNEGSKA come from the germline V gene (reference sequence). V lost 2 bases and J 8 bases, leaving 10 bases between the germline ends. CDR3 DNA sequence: TGCAGTGCTAGAAAGACTGCCGATGAGCAGTTCTTC. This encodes CSARKTADEQFF.

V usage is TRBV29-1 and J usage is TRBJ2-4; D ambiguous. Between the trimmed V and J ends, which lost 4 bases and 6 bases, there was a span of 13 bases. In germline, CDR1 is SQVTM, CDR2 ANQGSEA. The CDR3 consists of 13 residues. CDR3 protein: CSVGFSGGNIQYF. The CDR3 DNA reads TGCAGCGTTGGTTTCTCGGGCGGAAACATTCAGTACTTC.

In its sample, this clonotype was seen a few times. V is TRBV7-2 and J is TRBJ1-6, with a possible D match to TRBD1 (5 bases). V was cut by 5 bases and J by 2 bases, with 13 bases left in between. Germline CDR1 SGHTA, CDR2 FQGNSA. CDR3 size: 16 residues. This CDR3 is CASSRTPTPYNSPLHF. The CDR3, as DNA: TGTGCCAGCAGCAGGACACCGACGCCCTATAATTCACCCCTCCACTTT.

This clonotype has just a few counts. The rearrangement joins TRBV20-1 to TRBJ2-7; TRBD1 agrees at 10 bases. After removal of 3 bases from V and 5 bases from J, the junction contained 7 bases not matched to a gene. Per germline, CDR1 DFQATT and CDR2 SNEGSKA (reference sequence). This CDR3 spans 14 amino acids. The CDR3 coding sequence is TGCAGTGCTAGGCTGAGGGACAGGGGTAACGAGCAGTACTTC. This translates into CSARLRDRGNEQYF.

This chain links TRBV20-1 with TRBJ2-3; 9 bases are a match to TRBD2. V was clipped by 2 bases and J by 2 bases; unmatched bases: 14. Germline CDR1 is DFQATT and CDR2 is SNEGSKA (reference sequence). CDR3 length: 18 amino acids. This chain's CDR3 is CSARPGEVLAGTTDTQYF. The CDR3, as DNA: TGCAGTGCTAGACCCGGTGAGGTCCTAGCGGGGACCACAGATACGCAGTATTTT.

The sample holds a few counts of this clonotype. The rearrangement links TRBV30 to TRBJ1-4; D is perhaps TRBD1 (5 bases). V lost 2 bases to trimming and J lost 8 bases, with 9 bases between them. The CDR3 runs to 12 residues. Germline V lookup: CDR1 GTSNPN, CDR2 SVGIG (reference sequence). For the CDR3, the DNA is TGTGCCTGGAGTCCGACAGCAGAAAAACTGTTTTTT. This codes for CAWSPTAEKLFF.

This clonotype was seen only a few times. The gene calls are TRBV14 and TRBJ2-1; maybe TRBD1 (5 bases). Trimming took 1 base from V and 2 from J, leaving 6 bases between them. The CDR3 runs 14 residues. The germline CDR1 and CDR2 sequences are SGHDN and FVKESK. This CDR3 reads CASSQGGPYNEQFF. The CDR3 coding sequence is TGTGCCAGCAGCCAAGGGGGCCCCTACAATGAGCAGTTCTTC.

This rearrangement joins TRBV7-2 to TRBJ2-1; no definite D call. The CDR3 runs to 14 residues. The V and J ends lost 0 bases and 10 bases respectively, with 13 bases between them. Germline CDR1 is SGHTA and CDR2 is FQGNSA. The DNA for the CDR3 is TGTGCCAGCAGCTTAGCGGGCACCTCTAGGGAGCAGTTCTTC. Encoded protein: CASSLAGTSREQFF.

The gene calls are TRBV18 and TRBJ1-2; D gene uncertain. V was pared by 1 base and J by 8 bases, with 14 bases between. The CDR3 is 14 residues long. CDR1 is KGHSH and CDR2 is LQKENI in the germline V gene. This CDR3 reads CASSPQRDWEGYTF. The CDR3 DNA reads TGTGCCAGCTCACCACAGAGGGATTGGGAAGGCTACACCTTC.

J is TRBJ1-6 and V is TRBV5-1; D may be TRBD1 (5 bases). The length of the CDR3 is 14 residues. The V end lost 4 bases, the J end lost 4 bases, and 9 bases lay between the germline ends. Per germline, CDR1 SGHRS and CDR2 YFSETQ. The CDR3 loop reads CASSPGGYNSPLHF. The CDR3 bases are TGCGCCAGCAGCCCGGGGGGGTATAATTCACCCCTCCACTTT.

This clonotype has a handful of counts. The CDR3 protein is CASQEEGGAYNSPLHF. Written as DNA, the CDR3 is TGTGCCAGCCAGGAGGAGGGAGGTGCCTATAATTCACCCCTCCACTTT. This rearrangement joins TRBV13 to TRBJ1-6; D not certain. This CDR3 spans 16 amino acids. CDR1 PRHDT and CDR2 FYEKMQ come from the germline V gene (reference sequence). V was clipped by 8 bases and J by 2 bases, with 16 bases between them.

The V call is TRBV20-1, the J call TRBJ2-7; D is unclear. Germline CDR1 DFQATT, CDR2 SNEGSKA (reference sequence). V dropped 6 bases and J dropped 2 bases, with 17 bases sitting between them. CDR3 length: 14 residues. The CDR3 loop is CSATRPVATYEQYF. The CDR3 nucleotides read TGCAGTGCCACGCGGCCGGTGGCCACCTACGAGCAGTACTTC.

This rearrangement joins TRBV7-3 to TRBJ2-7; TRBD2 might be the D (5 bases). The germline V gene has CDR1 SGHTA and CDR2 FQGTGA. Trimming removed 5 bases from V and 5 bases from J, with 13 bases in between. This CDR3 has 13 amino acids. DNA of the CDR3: TGTGCCAGCAGCCCCGCCCTCGGGGACGAGCAGTACTTC. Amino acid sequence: CASSPALGDEQYF.

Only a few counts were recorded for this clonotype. CDR3: CASSLLGVGNTEAFF. Here the CDR3 DNA reads TGTGCCAGCAGTTTATTGGGGGTTGGGAACACTGAAGCTTTCTTT. J is TRBJ1-1 and V is TRBV28; maybe TRBD1 (5 bases). The V end lost 1 base, the J end lost 1 base, and 10 bases lay between the germline ends. CDR1 MDHEN and CDR2 SYDVKM come from the germline V gene. The CDR3 runs 15 residues.

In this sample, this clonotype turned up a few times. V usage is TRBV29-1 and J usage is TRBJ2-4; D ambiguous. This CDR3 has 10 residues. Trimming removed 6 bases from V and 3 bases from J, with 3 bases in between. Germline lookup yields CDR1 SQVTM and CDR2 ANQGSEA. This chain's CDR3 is CSVYKNIQYF. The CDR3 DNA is TGCAGCGTGTACAAAAACATTCAGTACTTC.

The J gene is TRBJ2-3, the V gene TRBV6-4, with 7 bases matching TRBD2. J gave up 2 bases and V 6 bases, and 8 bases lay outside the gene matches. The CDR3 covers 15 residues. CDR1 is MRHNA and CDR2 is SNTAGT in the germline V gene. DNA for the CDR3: TGTGCCAGCAGAGCAACCTGGGACTACACAGATACGCAGTATTTT. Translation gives CASRATWDYTDTQYF.

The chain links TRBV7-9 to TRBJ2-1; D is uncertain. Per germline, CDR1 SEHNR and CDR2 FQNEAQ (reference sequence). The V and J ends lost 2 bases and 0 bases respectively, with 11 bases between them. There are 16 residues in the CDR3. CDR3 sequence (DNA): TGTGCCAGCAGCTTAAGCAGTATCAGCTCCTACAATGAGCAGTTCTTC. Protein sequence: CASSLSSISSYNEQFF. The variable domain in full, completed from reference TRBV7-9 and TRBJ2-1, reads DTGVSQNPRHKITKRGQNVTFRCDPISEHNRLYWYRQTLGQGPEFLTYFQNEAQLEKSRLLSDRFSAERPKGSFSTLEIQRTEQGDSAMYLCASSLSSISSYNEQFFGPGTRLTVL.

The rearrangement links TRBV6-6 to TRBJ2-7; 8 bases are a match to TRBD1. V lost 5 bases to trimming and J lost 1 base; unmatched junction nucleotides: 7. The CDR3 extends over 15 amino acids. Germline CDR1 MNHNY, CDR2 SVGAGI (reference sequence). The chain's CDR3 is CASSPGQEVSYEQYF. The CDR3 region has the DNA TGTGCCAGCAGTCCGGGACAGGAGGTGTCCTACGAGCAGTACTTC.

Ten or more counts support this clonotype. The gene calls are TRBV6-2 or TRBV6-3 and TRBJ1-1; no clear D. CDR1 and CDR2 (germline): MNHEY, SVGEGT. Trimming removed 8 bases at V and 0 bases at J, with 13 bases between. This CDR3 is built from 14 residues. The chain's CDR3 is CASSGMAMNTEAFF. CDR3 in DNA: TGTGCCAGCTCCGGGATGGCCATGAACACTGAAGCTTTCTTT.

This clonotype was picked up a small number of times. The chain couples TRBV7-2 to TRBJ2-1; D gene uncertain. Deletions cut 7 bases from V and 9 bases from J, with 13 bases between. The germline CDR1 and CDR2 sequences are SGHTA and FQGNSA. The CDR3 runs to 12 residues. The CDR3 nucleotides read TGTGCCAGCACCCTTAGGTTGGGTGAGCAGTTCTTC. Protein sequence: CASTLRLGEQFF.

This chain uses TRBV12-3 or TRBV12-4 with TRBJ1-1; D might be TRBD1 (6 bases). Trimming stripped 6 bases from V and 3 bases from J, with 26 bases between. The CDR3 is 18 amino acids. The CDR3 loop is CASRITPKTGFVDTEAFF. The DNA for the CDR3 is TGTGCCAGCAGAATCACCCCAAAAACAGGGTTCGTCGACACTGAAGCTTTCTTT.

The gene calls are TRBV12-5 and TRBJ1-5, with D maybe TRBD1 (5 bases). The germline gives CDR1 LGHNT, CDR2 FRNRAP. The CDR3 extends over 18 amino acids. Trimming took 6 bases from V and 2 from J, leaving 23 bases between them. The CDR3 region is CASGPDRTNRRGNQPQHF. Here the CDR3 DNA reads TGTGCTAGTGGACCCGACAGAACGAACCGGAGGGGCAATCAGCCCCAGCATTTT.

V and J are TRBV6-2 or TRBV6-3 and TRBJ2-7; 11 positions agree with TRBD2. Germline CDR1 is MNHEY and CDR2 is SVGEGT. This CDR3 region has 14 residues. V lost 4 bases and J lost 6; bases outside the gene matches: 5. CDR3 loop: CASSLAGGPREQYF. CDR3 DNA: TGTGCCAGCAGTTTAGCGGGAGGGCCCCGCGAGCAGTACTTC.

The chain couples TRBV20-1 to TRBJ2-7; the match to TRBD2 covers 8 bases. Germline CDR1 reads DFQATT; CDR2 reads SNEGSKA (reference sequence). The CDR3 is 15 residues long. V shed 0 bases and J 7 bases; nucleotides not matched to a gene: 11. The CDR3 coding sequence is TGCAGTGCTAGAGATCCCAGCGGGAGTTTAAAAGAGCAGTACTTC. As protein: CSARDPSGSLKEQYF.